Following are 15 T cell receptor beta chains from one sample sequenced in a study of shared clonotypes between healthy human individuals. The table came from immunoSEQ multiplex PCR; TCRdb's copy has only in-frame clones and leaves some out. The table records more than 450,000 clones, 75% to 85% of them present only once. Sequencing used PBMCs. The receptors derive from a woman between 40 and 55 years old in good health. Some clones in this sample may be carry-over from other donors' samples.

The chain links TRBV11-2 to TRBJ1-2; 9 nucleotides align to TRBD1. The CDR3 extends over 15 amino acids. V lost 1 base and J lost 7; bases outside the gene matches: 7. In germline, CDR1 is SGHAT, CDR2 FQNNGV. CDR3 sequence: CASSLGTGAVGGYTF. The CDR3 DNA sequence: TGTGCCAGCAGCTTAGGGACAGGGGCCGTAGGTGGCTACACCTTC.

The gene calls are TRBV27 and TRBJ1-2, with D unresolved. The CDR3 extends over 14 amino acids. Germline V CDR1 and CDR2: MNHEY, SMNVEV (reference sequence). V was pared by 8 bases and J by 4 bases, with 17 bases between. CDR3 nucleotide sequence: TGTGCCAGCCGAAACTTGACTACGACCTATGGCTACACCTTC. Translation: CASRNLTTTYGYTF.

This chain uses TRBV18 with TRBJ2-7, with 9 bases matching TRBD1. CDR1 is KGHSH, CDR2 LQKENI, per germline. V dropped 2 bases and J dropped 1; count of bases not matched to a gene: 3. The CDR3 covers 15 residues. For the CDR3, the DNA is TGTGCCAGCTCACCAAGGACAGGGGATTCCTACGAGCAGTACTTC. Its protein is CASSPRTGDSYEQYF.

The chain employs TRBV19 and TRBJ2-1, with 9 bases aligning to TRBD2. The CDR3 contains 16 residues. The ends lost 2 bases at V and 7 bases at J; junction bases unmatched: 9. Germline loops: CDR1 LNHDA, CDR2 SQIVND (reference sequence). The CDR3 protein is CASSILAGSTGNEQFF. CDR3 sequence (DNA): TGTGCCAGTAGTATACTAGCGGGATCCACGGGGAATGAGCAGTTCTTC.

The count of this clone is one. J is TRBJ2-1 and V is TRBV7-9; TRBD2 matches at 12 bases. The CDR3 length is 16 residues. CDR1 is SEHNR, CDR2 FQNEAQ, per germline (reference sequence). J gave up 7 bases and V 5 bases, and 9 bases lay outside the gene matches. The chain's CDR3 is CASSGRLAGDGNEQFF. In nucleotides, the CDR3 is TGTGCCAGCAGCGGCCGACTAGCGGGAGACGGAAATGAGCAGTTCTTC.

The chain joins TRBV28 to TRBJ1-6; 9 nucleotides line up with TRBD1. V lost 3 bases, J lost 5 bases, and 2 bases stayed unmatched. Germline CDR1 reads MDHEN; CDR2 reads SYDVKM. This CDR3 comprises 15 residues. The CDR3 sequence is CASSFGDRDNSPLHF. For the CDR3, the DNA is TGTGCCAGCAGTTTTGGGGACAGGGATAATTCACCCCTCCACTTT.

This clone was detected many times. The chain employs TRBV5-5 and TRBJ2-5, with no clear D. Trimming took off 1 base at V and 5 bases at J, with 9 bases between the two ends. This CDR3 contains 13 residues. Germline CDR1 SGHKS, CDR2 YYEKEE (reference sequence). CDR3 protein: CASSLKGYETQYF. CDR3 bases: TGTGCCAGCAGCTTGAAAGGGTACGAGACCCAGTACTTC.

This clone was seen more than once but under ten times. The chain employs TRBV5-1 and TRBJ1-1; 8 bases align to TRBD1. The CDR3 runs 14 residues. Trimming took 7 bases from V and 1 from J; bases not matched to a gene: 6. The germline V gene has CDR1 SGHRS and CDR2 YFSETQ. The CDR3 bases are TGCGCCAGCGGACAGGGACACGGGAACACTGAAGCTTTCTTT. Protein: CASGQGHGNTEAFF.

This chain links TRBV7-3 with TRBJ2-1; 7 bases match TRBD1. V was pared by 7 bases and J by 5 bases, with 8 bases of the junction left unmatched. CDR1 and CDR2 from the germline V gene are SGHTA and FQGTGA. CDR3 length equals 14 residues. CDR3 protein: CASTTGTANNEQFF. The CDR3 DNA reads as TGTGCCAGCACCACAGGGACAGCCAACAATGAGCAGTTCTTC.

The V gene is TRBV30, the J gene TRBJ2-1; possibly TRBD1 or TRBD2 for D (5 bases each). Deletions cut 4 bases from V and 11 bases from J, with 15 bases between. The CDR3 contains 12 residues. Germline V lookup: CDR1 GTSNPN, CDR2 SVGIG (reference sequence). CDR3 DNA: TGTGCCTGGACCCACGGAGTGGGACAGCAGTTCTTC. Its translation: CAWTHGVGQQFF.

The chain couples TRBV13 to TRBJ2-7, with D possibly matching TRBD1 (6 bases). Germline CDR1 is PRHDT and CDR2 is FYEKMQ (reference sequence). V lost 5 bases, J lost 3 bases, and 14 bases lay in between. This CDR3 has 14 amino acids. The CDR3 coding sequence is TGTGCCAGCAGCCTGGGACAACCCAACTACGAGCAGTACTTC. Translated: CASSLGQPNYEQYF.

In its sample, this clone was seen a few times. J is TRBJ1-4 and V is TRBV7-9; D is ambiguous. The length of the CDR3 is 12 residues. Germline V gene lookup returns CDR1 SEHNR and CDR2 FQNEAQ (reference sequence). Trimming left V 5 bases short and J 7 bases short, with 8 bases between. CDR3 DNA: TGTGCCAGCAGCCTAGAGCCTGAAAAACTGTTTTTT. Its protein is CASSLEPEKLFF.

This clone has only one observation. The chain joins TRBV7-2 to TRBJ2-2, with 8 bases fitting TRBD2. The V and J ends lost 5 bases and 4 bases, in that order; junction bases with no gene match: 9. The CDR3 runs to 16 residues. The germline CDR1 and CDR2 sequences are SGHTA and FQGNSA. The CDR3 DNA reads TGTGCCAGCAGCCCCGCCGGGAGGGCCCTCACCGGGGAGCTGTTTTTT. Translation: CASSPAGRALTGELFF.

The rearrangement joins TRBV5-1 to TRBJ1-2, with D unclear. The CDR3 has 14 amino acids. Germline CDR1 and CDR2: SGHRS and YFSETQ. V lost 3 bases and J 2 bases, leaving 11 bases between the germline ends. The CDR3 DNA is TGCGCCAGCAGCTACAGTGGGGTAAACTATGGCTACACCTTC. This encodes CASSYSGVNYGYTF.

The chain is built from TRBV19 and TRBJ1-2; 9 nucleotides line up with TRBD1. This CDR3 has 15 amino acids. The germline V gene has CDR1 LNHDA and CDR2 SQIVND (reference sequence). V shed 2 bases, J shed 6 bases, and the junction held 7 bases outside the gene matches. This CDR3 reads CASSIPRQGVDGYTF. In DNA form, the CDR3 reads TGTGCCAGTAGTATACCCCGACAGGGGGTTGATGGCTACACCTTC.